This T cell receptor (beta chain) appears in the sequencing data of a study of blood T cell repertoires in COVID-19. At the level of the study: Acute and convalescent COVID-19 samples came from the United States, Italy and Spain. Nucleic acid was either cDNA or gDNA, and it came from T cells, B-cell-depleted T cells, or PBMCs.

In the authors' workflow: Reference gene primer amplification gave nucleated cell count estimates. The method was immunoSEQ multiplex PCR; TCRdb's version includes in-frame clones alone and lacks a portion of them. V and J calls and clone size are copied from that table; D and trimming were computed from the DNA. The sample consists of under 250,000 clones, approximately 83% of them appearing once. This clone was detected a few times. This TCR was recovered from a man older than 75 with acute or convalescent COVID-19. The sequencing sample was made of peripheral blood.

In DNA, the CDR3 is TGTGCCAGCTCAGTCGAGCGACCCTACGAGCAGTACTTC. This sequence encodes CASSVERPYEQYF. This chain links TRBV18 with TRBJ2-7; D call uncertain. The CDR3 is 13 residues long. V gave up 5 bases and J gave up 2 bases, with 10 bases separating them. Germline V gene data show CDR1 as KGHSH and CDR2 as LQKENI.